Given below is one T cell receptor (beta chain) in context. What it binds is unknown. These data belong to a study of T cells expressing NK-cell markers. Germline-derived CDR1 and CDR2 are SNHLY and FYNNEI. The CDR3 is made up of 12 amino acids. The TCR beta cDNA came from 5'RACE template switching with UMIs. From its re-call of the 5' RACE reads, TCRdb lists each CDR3 protein once, without DNA. The sample has around 380,000 distinct CDR3 sequences; the top ten hold about 10%. General study results and limits: Also leading the CD3+CD56-NKG2C+ fraction in a handful of donors were these clonotypes.

The sequence was obtained from a woman between 50 and 59 years old in good health. The sequenced sample consisted of blood T cells: a sorted CD56 or NKG2C T cell subset, CD4+ or CD8+ T cells, or bulk PBMC T cells (not recorded which). J is TRBJ1-2 and V is TRBV2; TCRdb reports TRBD1, a call that lacks DNA to check it against. The CDR3 loop is CASSQGVWGYTF.